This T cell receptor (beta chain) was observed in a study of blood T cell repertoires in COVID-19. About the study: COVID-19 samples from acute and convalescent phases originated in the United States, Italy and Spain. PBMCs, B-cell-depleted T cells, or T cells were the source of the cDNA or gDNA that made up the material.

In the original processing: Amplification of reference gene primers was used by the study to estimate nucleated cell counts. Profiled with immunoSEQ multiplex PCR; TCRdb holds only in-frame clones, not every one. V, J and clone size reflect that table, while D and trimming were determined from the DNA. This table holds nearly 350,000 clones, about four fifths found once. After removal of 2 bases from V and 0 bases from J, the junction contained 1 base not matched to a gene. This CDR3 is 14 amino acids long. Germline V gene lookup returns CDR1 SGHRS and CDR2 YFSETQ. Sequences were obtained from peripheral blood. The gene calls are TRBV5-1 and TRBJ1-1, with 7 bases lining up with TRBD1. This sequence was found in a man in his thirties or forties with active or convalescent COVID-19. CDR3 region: CASSLGQVNTEAFF. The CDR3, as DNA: TGCGCCAGCAGCTTAGGACAGGTGAACACTGAAGCTTTCTTT.